These T cell receptor beta chains were read from a single sample in a study of identical twins. TCRdb fed the 5' RACE reads into MiXCR, producing one record per CDR3 protein. The table lists roughly 350,000 distinct CDR3 sequences, more than 9% of them singletons. These data were also filed under a second study, of yellow fever vaccine responses in identical twins.

Specimen: CD8+ T cells sorted from blood. The receptor set was obtained from a young woman in good health. Each CDR3 is given with its conserved first and last residue. The order of the fields is D gene, J gene, clone size, V gene, CDR3 protein, CDR3 DNA. A D gene is named only where the DNA matches it firmly. Clone size is shown for a subset of rows, as once, few, many or a class of expanded clone.

d_call: .; j_call: TRBJ2-1; clone_size: few; v_call: TRBV4-2; cdr3_aa: CASSPRGPVNEQFF; cdr3_nt: TGTGCCAGCAGTCCCAGGGGTCCCGTCAATGAGCAGTTCTTC
d_call: .; j_call: TRBJ1-3; clone_size: few; v_call: TRBV27; cdr3_aa: CASSPHASGNTIYF; cdr3_nt: TGTGCCAGCAGTCCACACGCCTCTGGAAACACCATATATTTT
d_call: TRBD2; j_call: TRBJ2-3; clone_size: .; v_call: TRBV28; cdr3_aa: CASSLEAGTSTDTQYF; cdr3_nt: TGTGCCAGCAGTCTGGAAGCGGGGACTAGCACAGATACGCAGTATTTT
d_call: .; j_call: TRBJ2-5; clone_size: many; v_call: TRBV2; cdr3_aa: CASSESASNQETQYF; cdr3_nt: TGTGCCAGCAGTGAGTCGGCGTCAAACCAAGAGACCCAGTACTTC
d_call: TRBD1; j_call: TRBJ2-1; clone_size: few; v_call: TRBV7-9; cdr3_aa: CASTLTGTGYNEQFF; cdr3_nt: TGTGCCAGCACCCTAACCGGGACAGGGTACAATGAGCAGTTCTTC
d_call: .; j_call: TRBJ2-1; clone_size: few; v_call: TRBV5-1; cdr3_aa: CASILGDEQFF; cdr3_nt: TGCGCCAGCATCCTGGGAGATGAGCAGTTCTTC
d_call: TRBD1; j_call: TRBJ2-3; clone_size: .; v_call: TRBV15; cdr3_aa: CATSRDKTGVRTDTQYF; cdr3_nt: TGTGCCACCAGCAGGGACAAGACAGGGGTTAGGACAGATACGCAGTATTTT
d_call: .; j_call: TRBJ1-3; clone_size: .; v_call: TRBV2; cdr3_aa: CASSDRGIGNTIYF; cdr3_nt: TGTGCCAGCAGTGATAGGGGTATCGGAAACACCATATATTTT
d_call: .; j_call: TRBJ2-2; clone_size: .; v_call: TRBV5-1; cdr3_aa: CASSLGLLAGELFF; cdr3_nt: TGCGCCAGCAGCTTAGGACTATTGGCCGGGGAGCTGTTTTTT
d_call: TRBD2; j_call: TRBJ2-1; clone_size: many; v_call: TRBV7-9; cdr3_aa: CASSQAGLAGWIGQFF; cdr3_nt: TGTGCCAGCAGCCAAGCCGGACTAGCGGGGTGGATTGGGCAGTTCTTC
d_call: TRBD2; j_call: TRBJ2-3; clone_size: .; v_call: TRBV10-1; cdr3_aa: CASSEVEAGGTDTQYF; cdr3_nt: TGCGCCAGCAGTGAGGTGGAGGCGGGAGGCACAGATACGCAGTATTTT
d_call: .; j_call: TRBJ2-7; clone_size: .; v_call: TRBV20-1; cdr3_aa: CSARDREAITKFPYEQYF; cdr3_nt: TGCAGTGCTAGAGATCGAGAGGCGATTACTAAGTTCCCCTACGAGCAGTACTTC
d_call: .; j_call: TRBJ1-1; clone_size: .; v_call: TRBV11-2; cdr3_aa: CASSWRTLSETEAFF; cdr3_nt: TGTGCCAGCAGCTGGAGGACCCTTTCGGAGACTGAAGCTTTCTTT
d_call: .; j_call: TRBJ1-1; clone_size: few; v_call: TRBV10-2; cdr3_aa: CASSEAGEVFF; cdr3_nt: TGCGCCAGCAGTGAGGCAGGGGAGGTTTTCTTT
d_call: .; j_call: TRBJ2-1; clone_size: .; v_call: TRBV7-6; cdr3_aa: CASSPQPRGPLLDEQFF; cdr3_nt: TGTGCCAGCAGCCCTCAGCCCAGGGGTCCCCTGTTAGATGAGCAGTTCTTC
d_call: TRBD1; j_call: TRBJ1-1; clone_size: .; v_call: TRBV28; cdr3_aa: CASSLPHGTANTEAFF; cdr3_nt: TGTGCCAGCAGTTTACCTCACGGGACAGCGAACACTGAAGCTTTCTTT
d_call: .; j_call: TRBJ1-5; clone_size: .; v_call: TRBV12-3/TRBV12-4; cdr3_aa: CASRPDGYNQPQHF; cdr3_nt: TGTGCCAGCAGACCCGACGGATACAATCAGCCCCAGCATTTT
d_call: TRBD2; j_call: TRBJ2-1; clone_size: .; v_call: TRBV7-6; cdr3_aa: CASSPGLAGGSYNEQFF; cdr3_nt: TGTGCCAGCAGCCCAGGACTAGCGGGGGGTTCCTACAATGAGCAGTTCTTC
d_call: TRBD2; j_call: TRBJ2-1; clone_size: few; v_call: TRBV6-4; cdr3_aa: CASSGGGTYGDEQFF; cdr3_nt: TGTGCCAGCAGTGGCGGGGGAACGTACGGGGATGAGCAGTTCTTC
d_call: TRBD1; j_call: TRBJ2-7; clone_size: few; v_call: TRBV29-1; cdr3_aa: CSVAPGTGTNEQYF; cdr3_nt: TGCAGCGTCGCGCCCGGGACAGGGACTAACGAGCAGTACTTC
d_call: .; j_call: TRBJ1-4; clone_size: .; v_call: TRBV6-5; cdr3_aa: CASSYGAGGTNEKLFF; cdr3_nt: TGTGCCAGCAGTTACGGAGCCGGAGGTACTAATGAAAAACTGTTTTTT
d_call: TRBD2; j_call: TRBJ2-1; clone_size: few; v_call: TRBV9; cdr3_aa: CASTLAGKSSYNEQFF; cdr3_nt: TGTGCCAGCACTTTAGCGGGGAAAAGCTCCTACAATGAGCAGTTCTTC
d_call: TRBD1; j_call: TRBJ1-1; clone_size: many; v_call: TRBV20-1; cdr3_aa: CSAREKDRGFAEAFF; cdr3_nt: TGCAGTGCTAGAGAAAAGGACAGGGGGTTCGCTGAAGCTTTCTTT
d_call: .; j_call: TRBJ2-1; clone_size: .; v_call: TRBV13; cdr3_aa: CASRSGDGHWDEQFF; cdr3_nt: TGTGCCAGCAGGTCAGGGGACGGCCATTGGGATGAGCAGTTCTTC